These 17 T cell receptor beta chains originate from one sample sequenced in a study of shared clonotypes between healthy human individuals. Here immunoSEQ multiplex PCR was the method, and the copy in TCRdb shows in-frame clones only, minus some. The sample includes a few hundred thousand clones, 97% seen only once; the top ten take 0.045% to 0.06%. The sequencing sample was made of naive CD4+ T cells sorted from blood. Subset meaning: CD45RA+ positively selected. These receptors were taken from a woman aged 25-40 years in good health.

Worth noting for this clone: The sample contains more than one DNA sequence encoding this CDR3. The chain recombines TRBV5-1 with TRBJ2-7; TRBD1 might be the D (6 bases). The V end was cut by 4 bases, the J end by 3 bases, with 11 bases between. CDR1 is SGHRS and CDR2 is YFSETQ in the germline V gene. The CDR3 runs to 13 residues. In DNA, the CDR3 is TGCGCCAGCAGCCCGGGACAAAACTACGAGCAGTACTTC. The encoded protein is CASSPGQNYEQYF.

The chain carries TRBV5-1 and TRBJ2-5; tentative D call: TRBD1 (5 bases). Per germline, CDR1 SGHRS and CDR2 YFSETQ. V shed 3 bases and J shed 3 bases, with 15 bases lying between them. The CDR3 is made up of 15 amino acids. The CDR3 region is CASSSVPDSEETQYF. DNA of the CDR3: TGCGCCAGCAGCTCAGTCCCTGACAGTGAAGAGACCCAGTACTTC.

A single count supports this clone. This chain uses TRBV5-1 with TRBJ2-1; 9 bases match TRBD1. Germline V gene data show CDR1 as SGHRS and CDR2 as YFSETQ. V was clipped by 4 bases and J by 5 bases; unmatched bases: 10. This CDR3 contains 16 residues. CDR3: CASSLEGQGSHNEQFF. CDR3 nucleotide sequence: TGCGCCAGCAGCCTGGAGGGACAGGGTTCCCACAATGAGCAGTTCTTC.

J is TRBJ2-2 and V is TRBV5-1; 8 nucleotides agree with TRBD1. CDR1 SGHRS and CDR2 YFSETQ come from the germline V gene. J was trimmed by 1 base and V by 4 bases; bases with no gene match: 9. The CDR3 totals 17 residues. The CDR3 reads CASSPAWTGRNTGELFF. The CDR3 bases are TGCGCCAGCAGCCCCGCCTGGACAGGGCGGAACACCGGGGAGCTGTTTTTT.

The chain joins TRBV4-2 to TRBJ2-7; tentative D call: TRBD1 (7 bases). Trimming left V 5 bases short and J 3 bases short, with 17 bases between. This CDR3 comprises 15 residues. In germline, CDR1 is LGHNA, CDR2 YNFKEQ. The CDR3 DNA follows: TGTGCCAGCAGCGCAGGGGGGTATCGGTTCTACGAGCAGTACTTC. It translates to CASSAGGYRFYEQYF.

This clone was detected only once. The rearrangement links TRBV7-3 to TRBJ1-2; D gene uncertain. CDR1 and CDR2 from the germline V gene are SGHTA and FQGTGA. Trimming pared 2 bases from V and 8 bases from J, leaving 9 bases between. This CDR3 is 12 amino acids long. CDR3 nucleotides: TGTGCCAGCAGCTTAGCGGTGGGAGGCTACACCTTC. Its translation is CASSLAVGGYTF.

CDR3 residues: CASSARRTYFNEKLFF. The CDR3 DNA sequence: TGTGCCAGTAGTGCGCGGAGGACATATTTTAATGAAAAACTGTTTTTT. This rearrangement joins TRBV19 to TRBJ1-4, with D possibly TRBD1 on 5 matching bases. V was pared by 5 bases and J by 4 bases, with 17 bases between. The CDR3 loop spans 16 amino acids. Germline V gives CDR1 LNHDA, CDR2 SQIVND (reference sequence).

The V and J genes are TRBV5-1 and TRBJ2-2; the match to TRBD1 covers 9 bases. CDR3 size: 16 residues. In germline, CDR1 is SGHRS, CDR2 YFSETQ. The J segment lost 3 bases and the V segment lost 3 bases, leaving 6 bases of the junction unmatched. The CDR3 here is CASSWGQGGDTGELFF. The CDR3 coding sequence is TGCGCCAGCAGCTGGGGACAGGGTGGTGACACCGGGGAGCTGTTTTTT. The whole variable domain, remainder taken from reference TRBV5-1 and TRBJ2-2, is KAGVTQTPRYLIKTRGQQVTLSCSPISGHRSVSWYQQTPGQGLQFLFEYFSETQRNKGNFPGRFSGRQFSNSRSEMNVSTLELGDSALYLCASSWGQGGDTGELFFGEGSRLTVL.

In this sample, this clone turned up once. The CDR3 bases are TGTGCCAGCAGGTCCACAGAGTACGAGCAGTACTTC. This codes for CASRSTEYEQYF. This chain links TRBV28 with TRBJ2-5, with D unresolved. The end of the DNA is better explained by TRBJ2-7, so the J call may be wrong. This CDR3 has 12 residues. The germline V gene has CDR1 MDHEN and CDR2 SYDVKM.

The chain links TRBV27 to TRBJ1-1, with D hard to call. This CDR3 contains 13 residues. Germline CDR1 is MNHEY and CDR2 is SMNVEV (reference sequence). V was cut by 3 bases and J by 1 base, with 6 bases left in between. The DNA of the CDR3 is TGTGCCAGCAGTTTCGATGCGAACACTGAAGCTTTCTTT. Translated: CASSFDANTEAFF.

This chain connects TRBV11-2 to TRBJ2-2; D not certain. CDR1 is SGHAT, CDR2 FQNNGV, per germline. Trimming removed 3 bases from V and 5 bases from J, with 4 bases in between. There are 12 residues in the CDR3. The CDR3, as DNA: TGTGCCAGCAGCTTCAATACCGGGGAGCTGTTTTTT. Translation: CASSFNTGELFF.

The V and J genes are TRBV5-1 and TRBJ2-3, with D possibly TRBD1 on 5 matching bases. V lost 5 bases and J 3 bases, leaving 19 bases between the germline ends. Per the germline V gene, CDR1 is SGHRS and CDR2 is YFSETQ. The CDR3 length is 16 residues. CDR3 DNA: TGCGCCAGCAGAAAAGGAGCGACAGTAGGAACAGATACGCAGTATTTT. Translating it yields CASRKGATVGTDTQYF.

The CDR3, as DNA: TGTGCCAGTAGTGGACTAGCCCGGGTCGGGAATGAGCAGTTCTTC. This translates into CASSGLARVGNEQFF. The chain is built from TRBV19 and TRBJ2-1; 8 nucleotides match TRBD2. J was trimmed by 7 bases and V by 5 bases; bases with no gene match: 10. Per germline, CDR1 LNHDA and CDR2 SQIVND (reference sequence). The CDR3 runs 15 residues.

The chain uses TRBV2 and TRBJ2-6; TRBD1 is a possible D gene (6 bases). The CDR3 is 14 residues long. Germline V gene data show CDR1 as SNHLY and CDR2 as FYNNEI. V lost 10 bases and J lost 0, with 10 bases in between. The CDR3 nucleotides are TGTGCCACACAGGGCGACTCTGGGGCCAACGTCCTGACTTTC. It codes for CATQGDSGANVLTF.

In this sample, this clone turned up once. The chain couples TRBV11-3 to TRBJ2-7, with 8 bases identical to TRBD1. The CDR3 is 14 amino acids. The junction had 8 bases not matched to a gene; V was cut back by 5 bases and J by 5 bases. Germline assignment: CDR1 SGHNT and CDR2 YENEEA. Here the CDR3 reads CASSLDRVRDEQYF. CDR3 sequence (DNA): TGTGCCAGCAGCCTGGACAGGGTCAGGGACGAGCAGTACTTC.

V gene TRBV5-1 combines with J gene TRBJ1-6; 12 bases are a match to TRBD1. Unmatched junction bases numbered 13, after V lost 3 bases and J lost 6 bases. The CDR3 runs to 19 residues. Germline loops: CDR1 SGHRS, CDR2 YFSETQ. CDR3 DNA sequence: TGCGCCAGCAGCTCCGGGACAGGGGGCGAAGAGTGGTTTAATTCACCCCTCCACTTT. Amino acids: CASSSGTGGEEWFNSPLHF.

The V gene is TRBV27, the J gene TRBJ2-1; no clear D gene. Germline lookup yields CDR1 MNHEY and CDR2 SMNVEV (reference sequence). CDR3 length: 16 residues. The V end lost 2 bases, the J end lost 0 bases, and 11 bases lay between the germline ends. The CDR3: CASSLLALSSYNEQFF. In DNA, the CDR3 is TGTGCCAGCAGTTTACTGGCCCTGAGCTCCTACAATGAGCAGTTCTTC.